A single sample is the source of the 28 T cell receptor beta chains below, sequenced in a study of CD8+ T cells in alopecia areata. As the sequencing template, cDNA was produced by extracting RNA and reverse transcribing it. Profiling relied on immunoSEQ multiplex PCR, and the TCRdb table lists in-frame clones only, not all of them. This table has approximately 100,000 clones, approximately 90% appearing once. Treatment here: oral pan-JAK inhibitor, 5-10 mg twice daily. Sequenced here: CD8+ T cells sorted from blood, sampled at approximately week 30, from a patient treated with tofacitinib. The receptors derive from a human donor with alopecia areata.

The J gene is TRBJ2-3, the V gene TRBV5-4; D gene uncertain. Germline V gene lookup returns CDR1 SGHNT and CDR2 YYREEE (reference sequence). CDR3 length: 15 amino acids. Trimming pared 4 bases from V and 2 bases from J, leaving 14 bases between. CDR3 amino acids: CASSVDGLTTDTQYF. The DNA of the CDR3 is TGTGCCAGCAGCGTGGACGGGTTAACCACAGATACGCAGTATTTT.

The chain has TRBV27 and TRBJ2-4; 7 bases line up with TRBD1. This CDR3 is built from 14 residues. Germline V CDR1 and CDR2: MNHEY, SMNVEV (reference sequence). Unmatched junction bases numbered 7, after V lost 10 bases and J lost 1 base. The CDR3 DNA reads as TGTGCCATAGGGGCCAGGGGGGCCAAAAACATTCAGTACTTC. Residues: CAIGARGAKNIQYF.

This chain uses TRBV6-5 with TRBJ2-7; 8 bases line up with TRBD1. The V and J ends lost 0 bases and 1 base, in that order; junction bases with no gene match: 5. The germline gives CDR1 MNHEY, CDR2 SVGAGI. The length of the CDR3 is 16 residues. The CDR3 DNA sequence: TGTGCCAGCAGTTACTCGCCCCGGGACAGGTCCTACGAGCAGTACTTC. Residues: CASSYSPRDRSYEQYF.

V is TRBV19 and J is TRBJ2-2; 9 bases map to TRBD1. CDR1 and CDR2 from the germline V gene are LNHDA and SQIVND (reference sequence). With V trimmed by 7 bases and J by 6 bases, 9 bases remained unmatched. This CDR3 region has 15 residues. DNA for the CDR3: TGTGCCAGTACCCTCCGACAGGGGGACGCCGGGGAGCTGTTTTTT. Translated, it gives CASTLRQGDAGELFF.

The V gene is TRBV5-4, the J gene TRBJ2-7; 8 bases fit TRBD1. After removal of 0 bases from V and 0 bases from J, the junction contained 5 bases not matched to a gene. The CDR3 spans 16 residues. CDR1 and CDR2 from the germline V gene are SGHNT and YYREEE (reference sequence). DNA for the CDR3: TGTGCCAGCAGCTTGGGGGACAGGTCGAGCTCCTACGAGCAGTACTTC. As protein: CASSLGDRSSSYEQYF.

The rearrangement uses TRBV29-1 and TRBJ2-2; no definite D call. The CDR3 contains 11 residues. Trimming cost V 5 bases and J 6 bases, with 7 bases left between them. Looked up from germline, CDR1 is SQVTM and CDR2 is ANQGSEA. For the CDR3, the DNA is TGCAGCGTTATACAGTCCGGGGAGCTGTTTTTT. Encoded protein: CSVIQSGELFF.

The gene calls are TRBV5-1 and TRBJ2-1; 7 bases agree with TRBD2. The CDR3 loop spans 16 amino acids. CDR1 and CDR2 (germline): SGHRS, YFSETQ. J was trimmed by 5 bases and V by 1 base; bases with no gene match: 9. CDR3 sequence: CASSLRVATSNNEQFF. The CDR3 DNA follows: TGCGCCAGCAGCTTGAGGGTTGCGACTAGCAACAATGAGCAGTTCTTC.

The genes are TRBV30 and TRBJ2-1; TRBD2 matches at 10 bases. Trimming took 4 bases from V and 4 from J; bases not matched to a gene: 10. The germline V gene encodes CDR1 GTSNPN and CDR2 SVGIG (reference sequence). The CDR3 is made up of 16 amino acids. CDR3 nucleotides: TGTGCCTGGACCTTCGGGACTAGCGCACCTTACAATGAGCAGTTCTTC. It translates to CAWTFGTSAPYNEQFF. Filled out from reference TRBV30 and TRBJ2-1, the complete variable domain reads SQTIHQWPATLVQPVGSPLSLECTVEGTSNPNLYWYRQAAGRGLQLLFYSVGIGQISSEVPQNLSASRPQDRQFILSSKKLLLSDSGFYLCAWTFGTSAPYNEQFFGPGTRLTVL.

The chain combines TRBV7-9 with TRBJ2-1, with 11 nucleotides matching TRBD2. CDR1 and CDR2 from the germline V gene are SEHNR and FQNEAQ (reference sequence). The CDR3 totals 15 residues. J gave up 5 bases and V 3 bases, and 3 bases lay outside the gene matches. The CDR3 loop reads CASSLTSGDNNEQFF. The CDR3 DNA sequence: TGTGCCAGCAGCTTGACTAGCGGGGATAACAATGAGCAGTTCTTC.

This clone occurred a few times. Other DNA sequences from this sample encode an identical CDR3 as well. The gene calls are TRBV5-1 and TRBJ2-3, with 10 bases matching TRBD1. The germline V gene encodes CDR1 SGHRS and CDR2 YFSETQ. J gave up 6 bases and V 0 bases, and 1 base lay outside the gene matches. The CDR3 contains 14 residues. The CDR3 protein is CASSLGQGADTQYF. The CDR3 DNA is TGCGCCAGCAGCTTGGGACAGGGGGCGGATACGCAGTATTTT.

The chain carries TRBV19 and TRBJ1-3; 7 bases match TRBD1. Unmatched junction bases numbered 1, after V lost 8 bases and J lost 0 bases. From germline, CDR1 is LNHDA and CDR2 SQIVND (reference sequence). This CDR3 has 13 residues. CDR3 in amino acids: CASGTASGNTIYF. CDR3 DNA sequence: TGTGCCAGTGGGACAGCCTCTGGAAACACCATATATTTT.

The genes are TRBV29-1 and TRBJ2-7; 7 positions agree with TRBD1. CDR3 length: 13 amino acids. Losses at the gene ends were 3 bases for V and 5 bases for J; bases not matched to a gene: 7. Germline CDR1 and CDR2: SQVTM and ANQGSEA. The CDR3 loop is CSVDLSGGNEQYF. The CDR3 DNA reads TGCAGCGTTGATCTTTCAGGGGGAAACGAGCAGTACTTC.

The genes are TRBV29-1 and TRBJ2-1, with D perhaps being TRBD1 or TRBD2 (6 bases each). V lost 3 bases, J lost 3 bases, and 15 bases lay in between. In germline, CDR1 is SQVTM, CDR2 ANQGSEA. The CDR3 length is 15 residues. The CDR3 protein is CSVDSAGGGYNEQFF. The CDR3 DNA is TGCAGCGTTGACAGTGCCGGGGGCGGCTACAATGAGCAGTTCTTC.

V gene TRBV6-5 combines with J gene TRBJ2-5, with D possibly being TRBD1 or TRBD2 (5 bases each). Trimming took 0 bases from V and 3 from J, leaving 11 bases between them. The germline V gene has CDR1 MNHEY and CDR2 SVGAGI. The CDR3 consists of 15 residues. In DNA form, the CDR3 reads TGTGCCAGCAGTTACTCGAGGGGTAGGAAAGAGACCCAGTACTTC. Translated: CASSYSRGRKETQYF.

This chain joins TRBV2 and TRBJ2-2; D remains unclear. V shed 1 base and J shed 6 bases, with 12 bases lying between them. The CDR3 runs to 15 residues. Germline V gene lookup returns CDR1 SNHLY and CDR2 FYNNEI. In DNA, the CDR3 is TGTGCCAGCAGTGAAGGGACCGAGGTCGCCGGGGAGCTGTTTTTT. It is translated as CASSEGTEVAGELFF. Together with reference TRBV2 and TRBJ2-2, the CDR3 gives the full variable domain: EPEVTQTPSHQVTQMGQEVILRCVPISNHLYFYWYRQILGQKVEFLVSFYNNEISEKSEIFDDQFSVERPDGSNFTLKIRSTKLEDSAMYFCASSEGTEVAGELFFGEGSRLTVL.

This CDR3 reads CASSLGTGMNEQFF. The CDR3 DNA reads as TGTGCTAGTAGTCTCGGGACAGGGATGAATGAGCAGTTCTTC. The V and J genes are TRBV12-5 and TRBJ2-1, with TRBD1 identical over 9 bases. CDR1 is LGHNT, CDR2 FRNRAP, per germline. This CDR3 is 14 amino acids long. V lost 8 bases, J lost 7 bases, and 9 bases stayed unmatched.

V gene TRBV7-3 combines with J gene TRBJ1-1; 10 nucleotides agree with TRBD1. CDR3 length: 15 amino acids. With V trimmed by 4 bases and J by 1 base, 3 bases remained unmatched. Per the germline V gene, CDR1 is SGHTA and CDR2 is FQGTGA. Here the CDR3 DNA reads TGTGCCAGCAGCTGGACAGGGGGAGGGAACACTGAAGCTTTCTTT. Its translation: CASSWTGGGNTEAFF.

J is TRBJ2-1 and V is TRBV14; TRBD2 agrees at 7 bases. After removal of 6 bases from V and 4 bases from J, the junction contained 9 bases not matched to a gene. The CDR3 extends over 15 amino acids. CDR1 and CDR2 (germline): SGHDN, FVKESK. The CDR3 is CASSPGTKIYNEQFF. As DNA, the CDR3 is TGTGCCAGCAGTCCCGGGACTAAAATTTACAATGAGCAGTTCTTC.

The CDR3 protein is CASSISGGLADTQYF. The CDR3 DNA sequence: TGCGCCAGCAGCATAAGCGGGGGGCTCGCAGATACGCAGTATTTT. The chain carries TRBV5-1 and TRBJ2-3, with TRBD2 matching 9 bases. CDR1 is SGHRS and CDR2 is YFSETQ in the germline V gene. V shed 4 bases and J 4 bases; nucleotides not matched to a gene: 7. The CDR3 spans 15 residues. Combining the CDR3 with reference TRBV5-1 and TRBJ2-3 gives the whole variable domain KAGVTQTPRYLIKTRGQQVTLSCSPISGHRSVSWYQQTPGQGLQFLFEYFSETQRNKGNFPGRFSGRQFSNSRSEMNVSTLELGDSALYLCASSISGGLADTQYFGPGTRLTVL.

The gene calls are TRBV6-5 and TRBJ2-7; D gene ambiguous. Trimming took 4 bases from V and 0 from J, leaving 16 bases between them. The germline CDR1 and CDR2 sequences are MNHEY and SVGAGI. The CDR3 runs 16 residues. CDR3 DNA sequence: TGTGCCAGCAGTTCATCACTCAGGCTGAGCTCCTACGAGCAGTACTTC. Translated: CASSSSLRLSSYEQYF.

The chain combines TRBV11-2 with TRBJ2-3, with TRBD2 as a possible D gene (5 bases). This CDR3 has 14 amino acids. Trimming removed 4 bases at V and 2 bases at J, with 10 bases between. Germline loops: CDR1 SGHAT, CDR2 FQNNGV. CDR3 coding DNA: TGTGCCAGCAGCTCGGGCGGGTACACAGATACGCAGTATTTT. Its protein is CASSSGGYTDTQYF.

This chain joins TRBV13 and TRBJ2-4; 10 positions match TRBD1. V was pared by 5 bases and J by 8 bases, with 9 bases of the junction left unmatched. This CDR3 is 15 amino acids long. CDR1 is PRHDT and CDR2 is FYEKMQ in the germline V gene (reference sequence). CDR3 DNA sequence: TGTGCCAGCAGCGACGACAGGGGGCGAGGGGACATTCAGTACTTC. Its translation: CASSDDRGRGDIQYF.

The V and J genes are TRBV6-6 and TRBJ2-5; D possibly corresponds to TRBD1 (5 bases). The DNA matches TRBJ2-7 better at its end, which makes the J call doubtful. Looked up from germline, CDR1 is MNHNY and CDR2 is SVGAGI (reference sequence). The CDR3 consists of 14 residues. The CDR3 loop reads CASSVGEFYYEQYF. CDR3 DNA: TGTGCCAGCAGTGTAGGGGAATTCTACTACGAGCAGTACTTC.

This rearrangement joins TRBV7-9 to TRBJ2-1; no clear D gene. The CDR3 has 12 residues. Deletions cut 1 base from V and 10 bases from J, with 8 bases between. Germline assignment: CDR1 SEHNR and CDR2 FQNEAQ (reference sequence). The CDR3 here is CASSLEGEEQFF. The CDR3 coding sequence is TGTGCCAGCAGCTTAGAGGGTGAAGAGCAGTTCTTC.

This chain connects TRBV6-1 to TRBJ2-7; D not certain. CDR3 length: 11 residues. The V gene's germline CDR1 is MNHNS and CDR2 SASEGT. V dropped 10 bases and J dropped 0 bases, with 7 bases sitting between them. In DNA, the CDR3 is TGTGCCACAGAATACTCCTACGAGCAGTACTTC. Translating gives CATEYSYEQYF.

The chain uses TRBV9 and TRBJ2-1; TRBD1 might be the D (7 bases). Germline CDR1 SGDLS, CDR2 YYNGEE. This CDR3 comprises 16 residues. V lost 5 bases, J lost 8 bases, and 23 bases lay in between. CDR3 sequence reads: CASRPIGQGGHDEQFF. CDR3 nucleotides: TGTGCCAGCAGACCCATTGGGCAGGGGGGTCACGATGAGCAGTTCTTC.

J is TRBJ1-2 and V is TRBV19; D is undetermined. This CDR3 is 12 amino acids long. The V end lost 7 bases, the J end lost 4 bases, and 10 bases lay between the germline ends. The V gene's germline CDR1 is LNHDA and CDR2 SQIVND (reference sequence). The CDR3 nucleotides are TGTGCCAGTAATTCCGGAGGCTATGGCTACACCTTC. Residues: CASNSGGYGYTF. Full variable domain (outside the CDR3, taken from reference TRBV19 and TRBJ1-2): DGGITQSPKYLFRKEGQNVTLSCEQNLNHDAMYWYRQDPGQGLRLIYYSQIVNDFQKGDIAEGYSVSREKKESFPLTVTSAQKNPTAFYLCASNSGGYGYTFGSGTRLTVV.

The genes are TRBV6-1 and TRBJ1-1; D uncertain. This CDR3 has 17 residues. The germline gives CDR1 MNHNS, CDR2 SASEGT. V was pared by 2 bases and J by 1 base, with 17 bases between. DNA for the CDR3: TGTGCCAGCAGTGAATGGGTAGAGGCAGGAGAGAACACTGAAGCTTTCTTT. It is translated as CASSEWVEAGENTEAFF.